This TCR beta chain was identified during a study of beta chain features in type 1 diabetes. Study-wide points: Comparison showed that naive, central memory and Treg TCRB repertoires appeared more similar among patients than among healthy donors. Cells with high TCR expression could be over-represented by cDNA sequencing.

Sequencing targeted expressed TCRB transcripts, as all isolated RNA had been reverse transcribed. Sequencing was performed with immunoSEQ multiplex PCR; in TCRdb, only in-frame clones are kept and a portion is missing. The data contain 390,000 or so clones, about 15% of them singletons. Turning to this clone: The antigen is not known.

Trimming took 4 bases from V and 7 from J, leaving 14 bases between them. The CDR3 consists of 13 residues. In germline, CDR1 is SGHRS, CDR2 YFSETQ. The sequencing input was naive CD4+ T cells from blood. This TCR came from a man in his thirties or forties in good health. The V and J genes are TRBV5-1 and TRBJ2-5; no definite D call. The CDR3 region is CASSDVLEATQYF. As DNA, the CDR3 is TGCGCCAGCAGCGACGTTTTGGAAGCGACCCAGTACTTC.